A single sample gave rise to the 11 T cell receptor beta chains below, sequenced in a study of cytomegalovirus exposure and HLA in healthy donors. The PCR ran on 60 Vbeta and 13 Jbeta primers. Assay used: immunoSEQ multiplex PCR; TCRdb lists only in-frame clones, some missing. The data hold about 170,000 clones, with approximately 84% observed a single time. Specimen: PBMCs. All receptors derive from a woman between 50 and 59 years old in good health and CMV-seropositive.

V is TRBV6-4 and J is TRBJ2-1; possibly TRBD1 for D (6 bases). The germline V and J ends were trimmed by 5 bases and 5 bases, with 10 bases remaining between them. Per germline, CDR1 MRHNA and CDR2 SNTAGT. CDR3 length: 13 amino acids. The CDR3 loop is CASSRTVDNEQFF. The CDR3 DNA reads TGTGCCAGCAGTCGGACAGTCGACAATGAGCAGTTCTTC.

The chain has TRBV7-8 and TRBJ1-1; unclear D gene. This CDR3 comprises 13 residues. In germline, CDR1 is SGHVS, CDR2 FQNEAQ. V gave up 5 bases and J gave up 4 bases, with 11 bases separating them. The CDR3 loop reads CASSLSLSTEAFF. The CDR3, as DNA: TGTGCCAGCAGCCTGTCGTTGAGCACTGAAGCTTTCTTT.

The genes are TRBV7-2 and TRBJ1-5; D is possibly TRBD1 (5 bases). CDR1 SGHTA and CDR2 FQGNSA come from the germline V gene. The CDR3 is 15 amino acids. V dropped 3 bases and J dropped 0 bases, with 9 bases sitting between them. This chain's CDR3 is CASSLVGGSNQPQHF. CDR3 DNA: TGTGCCAGCAGCTTGGTGGGGGGTAGCAATCAGCCCCAGCATTTT.

The CDR3 region is CASSAGVAEAFF. The CDR3, as DNA: TGTGCCAGCAGCGCCGGGGTGGCTGAAGCTTTCTTT. The chain joins TRBV2 to TRBJ1-1; D ambiguous. Trimming removed 6 bases from V and 6 bases from J, with 11 bases in between. The CDR3 has 12 amino acids. The germline V gene encodes CDR1 SNHLY and CDR2 FYNNEI. Using reference TRBV2 and TRBJ1-1 for the parts outside the CDR3, the full variable domain is EPEVTQTPSHQVTQMGQEVILRCVPISNHLYFYWYRQILGQKVEFLVSFYNNEISEKSEIFDDQFSVERPDGSNFTLKIRSTKLEDSAMYFCASSAGVAEAFFGQGTRLTVV.

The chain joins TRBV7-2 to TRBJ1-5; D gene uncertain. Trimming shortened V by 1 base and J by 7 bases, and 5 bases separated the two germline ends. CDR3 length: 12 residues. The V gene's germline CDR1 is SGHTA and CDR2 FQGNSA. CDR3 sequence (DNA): TGTGCCAGCAGCTTAGACTTCCAGCCCCAGCATTTT. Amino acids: CASSLDFQPQHF.

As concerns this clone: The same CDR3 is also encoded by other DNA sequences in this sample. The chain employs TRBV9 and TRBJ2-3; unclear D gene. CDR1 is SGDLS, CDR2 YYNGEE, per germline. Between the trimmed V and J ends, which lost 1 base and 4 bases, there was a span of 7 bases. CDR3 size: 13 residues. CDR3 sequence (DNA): TGTGCCAGCAGCGTACGAGTGGCAGATACGCAGTATTTT. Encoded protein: CASSVRVADTQYF.

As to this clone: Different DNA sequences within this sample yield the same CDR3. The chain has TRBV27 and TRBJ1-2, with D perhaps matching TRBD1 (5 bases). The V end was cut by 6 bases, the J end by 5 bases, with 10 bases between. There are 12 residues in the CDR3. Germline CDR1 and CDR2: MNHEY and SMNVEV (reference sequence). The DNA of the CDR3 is TGTGCCAGCAGCTCCACAGGATATGGCTACACCTTC. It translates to CASSSTGYGYTF.

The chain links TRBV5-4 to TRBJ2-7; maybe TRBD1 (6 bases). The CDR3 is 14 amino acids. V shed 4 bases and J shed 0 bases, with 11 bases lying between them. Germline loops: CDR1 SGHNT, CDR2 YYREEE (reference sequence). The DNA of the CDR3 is TGTGCCAGCAGCGCATGGACAGCCTCCTACGAGCAGTACTTC. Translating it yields CASSAWTASYEQYF.

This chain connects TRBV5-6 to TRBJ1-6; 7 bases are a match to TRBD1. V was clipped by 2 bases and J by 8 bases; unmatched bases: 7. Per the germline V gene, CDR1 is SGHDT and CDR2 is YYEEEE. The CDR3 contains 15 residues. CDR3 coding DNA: TGTGCCAGCAGCTTCCGGGACAGCGCCTATTCACCCCTCCACTTT. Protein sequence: CASSFRDSAYSPLHF.

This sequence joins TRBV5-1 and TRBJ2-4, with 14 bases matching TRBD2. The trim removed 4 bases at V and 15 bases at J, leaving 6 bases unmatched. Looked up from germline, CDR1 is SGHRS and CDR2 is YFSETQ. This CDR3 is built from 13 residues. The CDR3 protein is CASSLGTSGGLYF. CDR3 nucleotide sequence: TGCGCCAGCAGCCTCGGGACTAGCGGGGGTCTGTACTTC.

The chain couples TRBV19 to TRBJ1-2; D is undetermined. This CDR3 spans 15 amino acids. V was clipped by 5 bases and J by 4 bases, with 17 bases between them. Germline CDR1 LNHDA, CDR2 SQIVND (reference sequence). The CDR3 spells CASSPTLDGLYGYTF. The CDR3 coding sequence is TGTGCCAGTAGTCCCACCCTGGACGGACTCTATGGCTACACCTTC.